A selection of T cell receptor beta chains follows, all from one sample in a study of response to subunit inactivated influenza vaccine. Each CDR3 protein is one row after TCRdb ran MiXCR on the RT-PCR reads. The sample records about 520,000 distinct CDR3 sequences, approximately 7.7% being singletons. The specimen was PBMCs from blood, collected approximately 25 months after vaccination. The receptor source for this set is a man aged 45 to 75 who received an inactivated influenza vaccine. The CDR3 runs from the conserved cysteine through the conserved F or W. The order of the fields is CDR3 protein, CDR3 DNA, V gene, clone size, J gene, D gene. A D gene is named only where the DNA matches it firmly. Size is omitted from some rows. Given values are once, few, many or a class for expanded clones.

CDR3: CASSLSLGTSGESTDTQYF; DNA: TGTGCCAGCAGCTTATCTCTCGGGACTAGCGGGGAGAGCACAGATACGCAGTATTTT; V: TRBV13; size: many; J: TRBJ2-3; D: TRBD2
CDR3: CSARDPRPRWGQETQYF; DNA: TGCAGTGCTAGAGATCCGAGACCCCGCTGGGGGCAAGAGACCCAGTACTTC; V: TRBV20-1; size: few; J: TRBJ2-5; D: NA
CDR3: CASSGQGGPQHF; DNA: TGTGCCAGCAGCGGACAGGGAGGACCCCAGCATTTT; V: TRBV5-6; size: NA; J: TRBJ1-5; D: TRBD1
CDR3: CASSSDRISYEQYF; DNA: TGTGCCAGCAGTTCGGACAGGATCTCCTACGAGCAGTACTTC; V: TRBV6-5; size: many; J: TRBJ2-7; D: TRBD1
CDR3: CAISESSGDLKQQYF; DNA: TGTGCCATCAGTGAGTCTAGCGGGGACCTTAAACAGCAGTACTTC; V: TRBV10-3; size: few; J: TRBJ2-7; D: TRBD2
CDR3: CASSLFFEQYF; DNA: TGTGCCAGCAGTTTATTTTTCGAGCAGTACTTC; V: TRBV28; size: NA; J: TRBJ2-7; D: NA
CDR3: CASSLQERAETQYF; DNA: TGCGCCAGCAGCCTACAAGAACGGGCAGAGACCCAGTACTTC; V: TRBV4-1; size: NA; J: TRBJ2-5; D: NA
CDR3: CSARPEQGGETQYF; DNA: TGCAGTGCTAGACCCGAGCAGGGAGGAGAGACCCAGTACTTC; V: TRBV20-1; size: NA; J: TRBJ2-5; D: NA
CDR3: CASSQDWPSGEYNEQFF; DNA: TGCGCCAGCAGCCAAGATTGGCCTAGCGGGGAATACAATGAGCAGTTCTTC; V: TRBV4-1; size: NA; J: TRBJ2-1; D: TRBD2
CDR3: CASSYPPRGDQETQYF; DNA: TGTGCCAGCAGTTACCCCCCGCGGGGGGACCAAGAGACCCAGTACTTC; V: TRBV6-2/TRBV6-3; size: few; J: TRBJ2-5; D: TRBD2
CDR3: CASRPQGMIADTQYF; DNA: TGTGCCAGCAGGCCCCAAGGGATGATCGCAGATACGCAGTATTTT; V: TRBV12-3/TRBV12-4; size: NA; J: TRBJ2-3; D: NA
CDR3: CSVVGVIGREGLKFF; DNA: TGCAGCGTTGTGGGGGTAATTGGGCGGGAGGGCCTTAAGTTCTTC; V: TRBV29-1; size: few; J: TRBJ2-1; D: TRBD2
CDR3: CASSFMTGGLSYEQYF; DNA: TGTGCCAGCAGCTTCATGACAGGGGGCCTTTCGTACGAGCAGTACTTC; V: TRBV7-2; size: NA; J: TRBJ2-7; D: TRBD1
CDR3: CASSARTFTSGRAKNIQYF; DNA: TGTGCCAGCAGTGCCCGGACATTCACTAGCGGGAGGGCCAAAAACATTCAGTACTTC; V: TRBV27; size: few; J: TRBJ2-4; D: TRBD2
CDR3: CASSHSRGREQYF; DNA: TGCGCCAGCAGCCATTCACGGGGGCGCGAGCAGTACTTC; V: TRBV4-3; size: many; J: TRBJ2-7; D: NA
CDR3: CASSLGARRYNEQFF; DNA: TGTGCCAGCAGCTTAGGCGCCAGGCGGTACAATGAGCAGTTCTTC; V: TRBV11-2; size: many; J: TRBJ2-1; D: NA
CDR3: CASSLDGGSQETQYF; DNA: TGTGCCAGCAGCTTAGACGGTGGGAGCCAAGAGACCCAGTACTTC; V: TRBV7-7; size: NA; J: TRBJ2-5; D: NA
CDR3: CSARRWGEYSGANVLTF; DNA: TGCAGTGCTAGACGGTGGGGTGAATATTCCGGGGCCAACGTCCTGACTTTC; V: TRBV20-1; size: NA; J: TRBJ2-6; D: NA
CDR3: CASTLTSGAYEQYF; DNA: TGTGCCAGCACCCTGACTAGCGGGGCTTACGAGCAGTACTTC; V: TRBV6-1; size: few; J: TRBJ2-7; D: TRBD2
CDR3: CASKTGYTF; DNA: TGTGCCAGCAAGACTGGCTACACCTTC; V: TRBV7-9; size: NA; J: TRBJ1-2; D: NA
CDR3: CASSLGFDRSYGYTF; DNA: TGTGCCAGCAGCTTAGGATTTGACAGAAGCTATGGCTACACCTTC; V: TRBV7-9; size: NA; J: TRBJ1-2; D: NA
CDR3: CASSLGRDSFYEQYF; DNA: TGTGCCAGCAGCTTAGGCCGGGACTCGTTCTACGAGCAGTACTTC; V: TRBV11-2; size: NA; J: TRBJ2-7; D: NA
CDR3: CASSLPAGGSREQFF; DNA: TGTGCCAGCAGTTTACCGGCGGGAGGGTCGCGGGAGCAGTTCTTC; V: TRBV28; size: few; J: TRBJ2-1; D: TRBD2
CDR3: CASSLDRGHYSYEQYF; DNA: TGTGCCAGCAGCCTGGACAGGGGGCACTATTCCTACGAGCAGTACTTC; V: TRBV7-2; size: NA; J: TRBJ2-7; D: TRBD1
CDR3: CATSSRGTDTQYF; DNA: TGTGCCACCAGCAGCAGAGGCACAGATACGCAGTATTTT; V: TRBV15; size: few; J: TRBJ2-3; D: NA
CDR3: CASSKTTRETGELFF; DNA: TGTGCCAGCAGCAAAACAACCCGGGAAACCGGGGAGCTGTTTTTT; V: TRBV21-1; size: many; J: TRBJ2-2; D: NA
CDR3: CAGSPGFSGNTIYF; DNA: TGTGCCGGCAGCCCGGGATTCTCTGGAAACACCATATATTTT; V: TRBV28; size: NA; J: TRBJ1-3; D: NA
CDR3: CASSQGQQNTGELFF; DNA: TGCGCCAGCAGCCAAGGACAGCAGAACACCGGGGAGCTGTTTTTT; V: TRBV4-1; size: many; J: TRBJ2-2; D: NA
CDR3: CSAKKNIQYF; DNA: TGCAGTGCTAAGAAAAACATTCAGTACTTC; V: TRBV20-1; size: many; J: TRBJ2-4; D: NA
CDR3: CSARKGGGVDTQYF; DNA: TGCAGTGCTAGAAAAGGCGGGGGAGTAGATACGCAGTATTTT; V: TRBV20-1; size: many; J: TRBJ2-3; D: TRBD2
CDR3: CASSLVPYGSETQYF; DNA: TGTGCCAGCAGTTTAGTCCCTTACGGGAGTGAGACCCAGTACTTC; V: TRBV12-3/TRBV12-4; size: many; J: TRBJ2-5; D: NA
CDR3: CASSPRGLDPPGTQYF; DNA: TGTGCCAGCAGCCCACGTGGACTAGACCCTCCTGGGACCCAGTACTTC; V: TRBV7-9; size: NA; J: TRBJ2-5; D: TRBD2
CDR3: CASSWTSGTAGELFF; DNA: TGTGCCAGCAGTTGGACTAGCGGGACGGCCGGGGAGCTGTTTTTT; V: TRBV12-3/TRBV12-4; size: few; J: TRBJ2-2; D: TRBD2
CDR3: CASSFPGTGINEQYF; DNA: TGTGCCAGCAGCTTTCCCGGGACAGGGATAAACGAGCAGTACTTC; V: TRBV5-6; size: few; J: TRBJ2-7; D: TRBD1
CDR3: CASEQETQYF; DNA: TGTGCCAGCGAGCAGGAGACCCAGTACTTC; V: TRBV28; size: NA; J: TRBJ2-5; D: NA
CDR3: CASSQVAGRGVRLANEKLFF; DNA: TGTGCCAGCAGCCAAGTCGCCGGCAGGGGAGTTCGGTTAGCTAATGAAAAACTGTTTTTT; V: TRBV4-2; size: NA; J: TRBJ1-4; D: NA
CDR3: CSARVAVGNTDTQYF; DNA: TGCAGTGCTAGAGTAGCTGTCGGTAACACAGATACGCAGTATTTT; V: TRBV20-1; size: few; J: TRBJ2-3; D: NA
CDR3: CASSLQGANNEQFF; DNA: TGTGCCAGCAGCTTACAGGGGGCCAACAATGAGCAGTTCTTC; V: TRBV11-3; size: NA; J: TRBJ2-1; D: TRBD1
CDR3: CSAPLAGTSELFF; DNA: TGCAGTGCACCGCTAGCGGGGACATCGGAGCTGTTTTTT; V: TRBV20-1; size: few; J: TRBJ2-2; D: TRBD2
CDR3: CASSQGEALRGDTQYF; DNA: TGTGCCAGCAGCCAAGGGGAGGCCCTCCGAGGGGATACGCAGTATTTT; V: TRBV14; size: NA; J: TRBJ2-3; D: NA
CDR3: CASNRAGGYSYEQYF; DNA: TGTGCCAGTAACCGGGCAGGGGGCTACTCCTACGAGCAGTACTTC; V: TRBV3-1; size: few; J: TRBJ2-7; D: TRBD1
CDR3: CASRPIRDPWNTIYF; DNA: TGTGCCAGCAGACCGATCCGGGACCCTTGGAACACCATATATTTT; V: TRBV28; size: few; J: TRBJ1-3; D: NA
CDR3: CASSLRVGRGSKNIQYF; DNA: TGTGCCAGCAGTTTGAGAGTTGGTCGGGGGAGCAAAAACATTCAGTACTTC; V: TRBV28; size: NA; J: TRBJ2-4; D: NA
CDR3: CASSLQPTNTGELFF; DNA: TGTGCCAGCAGCTTACAACCGACTAACACCGGGGAGCTGTTTTTT; V: TRBV7-9; size: few; J: TRBJ2-2; D: NA
CDR3: CSASGDRGGSNQPQHF; DNA: TGCAGTGCTAGTGGGGACAGGGGAGGAAGCAATCAGCCCCAGCATTTT; V: TRBV20-1; size: NA; J: TRBJ1-5; D: TRBD1
CDR3: CASSPRLGQGTYEQYF; DNA: TGTGCCAGCTCACCTAGGCTTGGACAGGGAACCTACGAGCAGTACTTC; V: TRBV18; size: few; J: TRBJ2-7; D: TRBD1
CDR3: CAIRADLGVYGYTF; DNA: TGTGCCATCAGGGCCGACCTAGGGGTGTATGGCTACACCTTC; V: TRBV10-3; size: many; J: TRBJ1-2; D: NA
CDR3: CASSARNTEAFF; DNA: TGTGCCAGCAGCGCAAGGAACACTGAAGCTTTCTTT; V: TRBV7-6; size: NA; J: TRBJ1-1; D: NA
CDR3: CASSERGQYNSPLHF; DNA: TGTGCCAGCAGTGAAAGGGGACAGTATAATTCACCCCTCCACTTT; V: TRBV2; size: few; J: TRBJ1-6; D: TRBD1
CDR3: CASSLDPEQPQHF; DNA: TGCGCCAGCAGCTTAGATCCTGAGCAGCCCCAGCATTTT; V: TRBV5-1; size: many; J: TRBJ1-5; D: NA
CDR3: CASSYVVTNTEAFF; DNA: TGTGCCAGCAGTTATGTGGTCACGAACACTGAAGCTTTCTTT; V: TRBV28; size: few; J: TRBJ1-1; D: NA
CDR3: CASSLYDNTDTQYF; DNA: TGTGCCAGCAGCTTATATGACAACACAGATACGCAGTATTTT; V: TRBV11-2; size: many; J: TRBJ2-3; D: NA
CDR3: CASSPTGSRTDTQYF; DNA: TGTGCCAGCAGCCCGACAGGGTCCCGGACAGATACGCAGTATTTT; V: TRBV7-2; size: NA; J: TRBJ2-3; D: TRBD1
CDR3: CASQPAENEKLFF; DNA: TGTGCCAGCCAGCCCGCGGAAAATGAAAAACTGTTTTTT; V: TRBV12-3/TRBV12-4; size: many; J: TRBJ1-4; D: NA
CDR3: CAISESPGTGLADTQYF; DNA: TGTGCCATCAGTGAGTCCCCGGGTACGGGGTTGGCAGATACGCAGTATTTT; V: TRBV10-3; size: few; J: TRBJ2-3; D: NA
CDR3: CASSPFGTDTSDTQYF; DNA: TGTGCCAGCTCACCATTTGGGACGGATACTTCAGATACGCAGTATTTT; V: TRBV18; size: NA; J: TRBJ2-3; D: NA
CDR3: CASSLARDLHNEQFF; DNA: TGCGCCAGCAGCTTGGCCAGGGACCTACACAATGAGCAGTTCTTC; V: TRBV5-1; size: many; J: TRBJ2-1; D: NA